Sequencing of this TCR beta chain was carried out in a study of glioma-infiltrating T cells. Study-wide results and caveats: Tissue and blood shared very few CDR3 sequences.

Of note for this clonotype: Its antigen remains unidentified.

The iRepertoire nested amplicon-rescue multiplex PCR amplified TCR alpha and beta CDR3s from RNA. From the multiplex PCR reads, TCRdb called clonotypes with MiXCR, one entry per CDR3 protein. The table includes around 130,000 distinct CDR3 sequences, more than 20% detected once. The receptor's source is a human donor with low-grade glioma or glioblastoma, undergoing nonglioma brain surgery, or in good health (not recorded which). The sample comprised glioma tissue, nonneoplastic brain tissue, or PBMCs (not recorded which).

This CDR3 is CASSQEHTATNEKLFF. DNA for the CDR3: TGTGCCAGCAGCCAAGAGCACACTGCAACTAATGAAAAACTGTTTTTT. The rearrangement links TRBV3-1 to TRBJ1-4; D is undetermined. The germline V and J ends were trimmed by 0 bases and 0 bases, with 8 bases remaining between them. The CDR3 length is 16 residues. Germline-derived CDR1 and CDR2 are LGHDT and YNNKEL (reference sequence).